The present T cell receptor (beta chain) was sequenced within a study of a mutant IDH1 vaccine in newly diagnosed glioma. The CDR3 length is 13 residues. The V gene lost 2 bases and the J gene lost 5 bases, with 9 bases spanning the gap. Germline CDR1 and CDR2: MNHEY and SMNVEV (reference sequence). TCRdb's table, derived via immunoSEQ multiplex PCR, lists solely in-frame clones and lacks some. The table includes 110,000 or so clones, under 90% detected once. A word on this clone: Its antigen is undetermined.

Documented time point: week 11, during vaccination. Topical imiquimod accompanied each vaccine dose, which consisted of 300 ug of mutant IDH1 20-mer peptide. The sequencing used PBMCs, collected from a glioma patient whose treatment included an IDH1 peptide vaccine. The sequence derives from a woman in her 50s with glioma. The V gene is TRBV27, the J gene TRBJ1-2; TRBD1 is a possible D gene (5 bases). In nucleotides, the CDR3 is TGTGCCAGCAGTTTAGACAGATTATATGGCTACACCTTC. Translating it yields CASSLDRLYGYTF.